This record covers a single T cell receptor beta chain. This specimen belongs to a study of blood T cell repertoires in COVID-19. On the study more broadly: From the United States, Italy and Spain came samples of acute and convalescent COVID-19. The analysed material was cDNA or gDNA that came from T cells, B-cell-depleted T cells, or PBMCs.

Assay: immunoSEQ multiplex PCR; the TCRdb copy retains only in-frame clones and omits some. The top ten clones hold approximately 3.7% of a sample with about 260,000 clones, about 87% of them seen once. V was pared by 7 bases and J by 7 bases, with 14 bases of the junction left unmatched. Germline lookup yields CDR1 SNHLY and CDR2 FYNNEI. The CDR3 sequence is 17 residues long. Sequencing was performed on peripheral blood. This chain uses TRBV2 with TRBJ1-5; the match to TRBD1 covers 12 bases. The clonotype originates from a man aged 60 to 69 who had recovered from COVID-19. The CDR3: CASTGTGTGGAGQPQHF. In nucleotides, the CDR3 is TGTGCCAGCACAGGGACTGGGACAGGGGGCGCGGGGCAGCCCCAGCATTTT. Full variable domain (rest looked up from reference TRBV2 and TRBJ1-5): EPEVTQTPSHQVTQMGQEVILRCVPISNHLYFYWYRQILGQKVEFLVSFYNNEISEKSEIFDDQFSVERPDGSNFTLKIRSTKLEDSAMYFCASTGTGTGGAGQPQHFGDGTRLSIL.